This TCR beta chain was profiled in a study of T cell responses to AZD1222 COVID-19 vaccine. Sequenced by immunoSEQ multiplex PCR; TCRdb stores in-frame clones only, minus some. This sample carries 100,000 or so clones, about 88% of them seen once, and the ten largest clones take about an eighth. CDR3 length: 17 amino acids. Germline V gene sequence: CDR1 SGHAT, CDR2 FQNNGV. V was pared by 5 bases and J by 1 base, with 19 bases between. Notes on the study in general: Sampling captured repertoires only after the peak T cell response.

Only a few counts were recorded for this clone. Its antigen is as yet unknown. The sequence was collected from an adult in good health. This chain joins TRBV11-2 and TRBJ2-3, with a possible D match to TRBD2 (5 bases). Source: peripheral blood, taken on day 0 of AZD1222 vaccination. CDR3 in amino acids: CASSTEGRWVGTDTQYF. The DNA for the CDR3 is TGTGCCAGCAGCACAGAGGGTCGGTGGGTGGGCACAGATACGCAGTATTTT.